This entry is about one TCR beta chain. What it recognizes is unknown. V lost 3 bases to trimming and J lost 5 bases; unmatched junction nucleotides: 6. The CDR3 totals 16 residues. Germline CDR1 is WNHNN and CDR2 is SYGVQD (reference sequence). The sample belongs to a study of cytomegalovirus exposure and HLA in healthy donors. Libraries were prepared by immunoSEQ multiplex PCR; TCRdb keeps only in-frame clonotypes and omits some of them. The sample has some 80,000 clones, roughly 95% seen once; the top ten hold 1.3%. Study conclusions and caveats: There were 150 or so TCR beta chains listed as cytomegalovirus-associated.

Material: PBMCs. This clonotype was obtained from a woman between 18 and 29 years old in good health and CMV-seronegative. This sequence joins TRBV10-1 and TRBJ2-4, with 11 bases fitting TRBD2. Written as DNA, the CDR3 is TGCGCCAGCAGTGATGCTCGACTAGCGGGGCAAAACATTCAGTACTTC. The encoded protein is CASSDARLAGQNIQYF.